This T cell receptor beta chain was observed in a study of T cells in Graves' hyperthyroidism and ophthalmopathy. CDR3 length: 17 amino acids. J lost 3 bases, V lost 2 bases, and 8 bases had no gene match. Germline lookup yields CDR1 SEHNR and CDR2 FQNEAQ (reference sequence). This clonotype was seen at least ten times. What it recognizes is unknown. The CDR3 regions of TCR beta were amplified from RNA transcripts. HTBI primers were used for first-round RT-PCR of the TCR CDR3. TCRdb reprocessed the multiplex PCR reads with MiXCR, giving one entry per CDR3 protein. The sample holds 300,000 to 400,000 distinct CDR3 sequences, approximately 15% seen once. Study-level findings and limits: Blood also contained most expanded thyroid clonotypes above 0.001. Before onset, by a median of 6.5 months, the model predicted ophthalmopathy.

Specimen: blood. The clonotype originates from a woman aged 30 to 39 with Graves' ophthalmopathy. The chain combines TRBV7-9 with TRBJ2-3; 10 bases match TRBD2. The chain's CDR3 is CASSLSAAGGPTDTQYF. The DNA of the CDR3 is TGTGCCAGCAGCTTATCGGCAGCGGGGGGGCCGACAGATACGCAGTATTTT.